This T cell receptor (beta chain) was sequenced for a study of cytomegalovirus exposure and HLA in healthy donors (dated by TCRdb to about 2017). In the study overall: An earlier analysis of some 620 of the donors reported about 280 Gb of sequence data and around 120 million unique TCR beta sequences obtained from approximately 180 million T cells. About 280 gigabases of sequencing data and tens of millions of unique TCR sequences were included in an early release covering 550 to 650 HLA-typed donors. Of the 350 to 400 genotyped donors, about 80% fell in the genetic ancestry cluster associated with self-reported Caucasian donors. The aim of the study was to test whether cataloging public T cell receptors could identify signatures of past pathogen exposure. The T cell repertoires of 666 subjects were profiled by immunosequencing and related to cytomegalovirus serostatus. In addition to the first cohort of 650 to 800 subjects, a separate validation cohort of 130 or so different subjects was used. The study combined high-throughput TCR immunosequencing, statistical association of individual TCRs with disease status, and machine learning to predict cytomegalovirus infection status. In a later analysis, previously published TCR beta repertoires from 666 donors were re-analyzed and high-resolution HLA genotyping was added so that TCR occurrence patterns could be studied. Rather than drawing on any new phenotypic data, the later analysis identified candidate immune exposures from TCR beta sequences and the way those sequences occurred across donors. To decide whether each TCR beta V gene segment behaved as functional or pseudogenic, an earlier analysis of some 600 of the donors relied on high-throughput TCR beta sequencing. Donor age, sex, ethnicity and CMV serostatus were compiled together with the repertoire data. A later genetic analysis used genome-wide SNP genotypes for about 65% of the 666 donors, treating that subset as a discovery cohort. All discovery cohort repertoires had been generated on a single sequencing platform. HLA typing included class I and class II loci at four-digit resolution. The number of typed donors differed by locus: roughly 629-640 for A, B, C, DRB1 and DQB1; 500 to 550 for DQA1; about 600 for DPA1; and roughly 490 for DPB1. About five DR-DQ haplotypes were treated as single units for association and clustering because of strong linkage in the cohort. On average, roughly 200,000 unique TCR beta nucleotide sequences were sequenced per donor among several hundred genotyped donors of the cohort, with around 19% of those sequences being non-productive. Study-wide findings and limitations: A later analysis found that HLA-associated TCR beta chains were more clonally expanded and had lower generation probabilities than equally common non-associated chains. Because some donors lacked HLA typing at each locus, the association tests relied only on the typed subset. A further reported finding was that TCR beta sequences accurately predicted the HLA-A and HLA-B alleles for most subjects in the first cohort. In a later genetic analysis, a missense DCLRE1C variant was associated with V-gene and J-gene trimming of TCR beta chains, and the association was replicated in an independent cohort. A later analysis associated about 17,000 TCR beta sequences with specific HLA alleles at a false discovery rate of 0.05. Correlated functional status among segregating V segments might be attributable to linkage disequilibrium, but an unknown experimental factor could not be ruled out. Immune exposure information for the cohort was limited to CMV serostatus. Strong co-occurrence of HLA alleles, especially DR and DQ, made assigning TCR associations to individual alleles difficult. According to a later analysis, TCR association rates differed among HLA loci, with DRB1 alleles showing the most associated TCRs and HLA-C alleles showing the fewest. In an earlier analysis of around 600 of the donors, most TCR beta V segments were observed in productive rearrangements about 87% or about 30% of the time, broadly matching IMGT annotations. Across donors, most TCR sequences were observed very rarely, whereas some public TCRs were present in many individuals. Three of the identified cytomegalovirus-associated TCR beta chains were confirmed in vitro to be specific for cytomegalovirus antigens. A cluster of highly shared sequence variants was judged likely to represent a technical artifact of the sequencing pipeline. The authors suggested that the approach could potentially be extended to other disease states and immunological phenotypes. According to a later analysis, most CMV-associated TCR beta chains appeared to be HLA-restricted, and the HLA associations seemed to be driven largely by CMV exposure. In this cohort, only TCR beta chains were sequenced, and detectable features were limited by the absence of alpha or paired-chain data. The classifier was reported to diagnose cytomegalovirus status with high specificity and sensitivity in both the original and validation cohorts. A later analysis reported that several top co-occurrence clusters appeared linked to parvovirus B19, influenza, CMV and Epstein-Barr virus. About 17 rarely observed V segments, including chromosome 9 orphons, were excluded from the earlier analysis of approximately 600 of the donors because counts were too low. Some IMGT-functional V segments, including TRBV6-2 and TRBV6-3, could not be told apart with the 87-base-pair reads, so those segments were excluded. According to a later genetic analysis, donors in an Asian-associated ancestry cluster had fewer N-insertions in productive TCRs than the approximately 710-donor mean. The presence/absence analyses assumed that sequencing depth was roughly uniform across donors, and that assumption may not be true. The study gave a list of over 150 TCR beta chains associated with cytomegalovirus.

Preparation of the library involved the immunoSEQ multiplex PCR assay. For the multiplex PCR, a mixture combining 60 forward primers for TCR Vbeta segments and 13 reverse primers for TCR Jbeta segments was used. The CDR3 region of rearranged TCR beta genes was amplified from genomic DNA by a multiplex PCR assay. Amplified TCR beta libraries were sequenced as 87-base-pair reads on the Illumina HiSeq System. The paper's data handling went like this. A later analysis tallied around 82 million unique TCR beta chains across the 666 repertoires, and around 12 million of those chains were shared by two or more donors. Raw reads were error-corrected and collapsed into unique sequences by a nearest-neighbor algorithm in which closely related sequences were merged to remove PCR and sequencing errors. To assign V, D and J gene segments, CDR3 sequences were aligned to IMGT reference sequences. For a sequence to be retained, at least a six-nucleotide match to both a V gene segment and a J gene segment was required. Rearrangements were called productive when the CDR3 lacked stop codons and stayed in frame with V and J; all others were non-productive. Following IMGT convention, CDR3 was defined as the stretch from the second conserved V-encoded cysteine to the conserved J-encoded phenylalanine. The earlier analysis of about 500 of the donors excluded sequences that lacked an unambiguous match to a single V gene segment. An earlier analysis of 500 to 600 of the donors classified V segments as functional when productive rearrangements were above 56.7% and as segregating when the standard deviation between donors was above 5%. A statistical classification framework was built for diagnosing cytomegalovirus status from the catalog of TCR beta chain sequences. In a later analysis, TCR nucleotide sequences were compared against IMGT/GENE-DB human TR gene sequences so that V and J genes could be assigned. A later analysis assigned CDR3 sequences and most-parsimonious VDJ recombination scenarios with the TCRdist pipeline. In a later analysis, every TCR beta chain was defined by the combination of its CDR3 amino acid sequence and its V-gene family, and reads without a unique V-gene family were dropped. In a later analysis, fewer than 600 highly shared, low-generation-probability nucleotide sequences were removed to address suspected cross-contamination and a sequencing artifact. For each public chain, a later analysis derived a clonal expansion index from normalized ranks of inferred template counts within each repertoire. In a later analysis, generation probabilities were computed using a VDJ recombination model fitted to out-of-frame rearrangements, and the results were checked against IGoR. Hypergeometric tests were used in a later analysis to score TCR-TCR, TCR-HLA and TCR-CMV co-occurrence, with a repertoire-size bias correction applied to the TCR pairs. In a later analysis, false discovery rates were estimated by permuting HLA or CMV assignments 20 times. In a later analysis, co-occurring TCRs were grouped using DBSCAN, and TCRdist sequence similarity was added for clustering within HLA-allele-positive subsets. Repertoires with fewer than 30,000 or more than 120,000 public chains were left out of co-occurrence clustering, as were four to six repertoires with anomalous nucleotide sharing. In its TCRdb copy, this immuneACCESS table keeps in-frame sequences only and misses some clones. Where compared with another copy, unresolved V genes explain less than half of these, and the others have no known cause. The V and J calls and the clone size are those of that table, but D and trimming were determined from the DNA. The sample table lists about 180,000 clones, over 65% of them with a count of one. Together, the top ten hold 1.4% to 1.5% of the sample.

Including cysteine and phenylalanine, the CDR3 has 15 amino acids. Only the CDR3 portion is preserved as DNA: 45 bases, with reading frame beginning at the first base. Clipping removes 2 bases from V and 5 bases from J, with 4 as the unmatched junction base count. The germline V gene encodes CDR1 MRHNA and CDR2 SNTAGT. The cohort was made up of 500 to 800 healthy bone marrow donors. All cohort members were sampled while nominally healthy, although unrecorded immune exposures were likely present. The donor tested CMV seronegative, placing the donor among the 350 or so seronegative members of the cohort. Every donor gave a peripheral blood sample, and the peripheral blood mononuclear cells from that sample were used for TCR beta sequencing. Genomic DNA was extracted from the blood cell samples with the Qiagen DNeasy Blood Extraction Kit. As concerns this clone: There is no known antigen for this receptor. No much larger clonotype is one base removed from it; base qualities were not supplied.

The rearranged segments are TRBV6-4 and TRBJ2-1; TRBD2 agrees with 9 junctional bases. Sequencing was carried out using PBMCs. This clonotype was obtained from a young man in good health and CMV-seronegative. Here the CDR3 is given as CASSDTAGGHNEQFF. The DNA is as follows: TGTGCCAGCAGTGACACAGCGGGGGGACACAATGAGCAGTTCTTC.